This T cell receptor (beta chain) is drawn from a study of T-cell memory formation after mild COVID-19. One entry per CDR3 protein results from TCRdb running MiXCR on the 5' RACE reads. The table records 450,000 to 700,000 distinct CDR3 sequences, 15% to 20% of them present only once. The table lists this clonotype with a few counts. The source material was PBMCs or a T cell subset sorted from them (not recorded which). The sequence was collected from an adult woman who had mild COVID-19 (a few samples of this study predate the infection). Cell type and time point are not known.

The CDR3 loop is CSVEDLGSEQYF. In nucleotides, the CDR3 is TGCAGCGTTGAAGATCTTGGGTCCGAGCAGTACTTC. The V and J genes are TRBV29-1 and TRBJ2-7; D is unclear. Germline lookup yields CDR1 SQVTM and CDR2 ANQGSEA. V dropped 0 bases and J dropped 6 bases, with 9 bases sitting between them. The length of the CDR3 is 12 residues.